The 10 T cell receptor beta chains below all came from one sample that was sequenced in a study of cytomegalovirus exposure and HLA in healthy donors. The PCR made use of 60 Vbeta and 13 Jbeta primers. Sequencing used immunoSEQ multiplex PCR; TCRdb keeps in-frame clones, though not all of them. This table holds over 130,000 clones, 70% found once. The sample consisted of PBMCs. The receptor source for this set is a woman aged 25 to 45 in good health and CMV-seronegative.

This chain uses TRBV11-2 with TRBJ2-1, with 7 bases aligning to TRBD2. The CDR3 loop spans 15 amino acids. Germline V lookup: CDR1 SGHAT, CDR2 FQNNGV. The trim removed 0 bases at V and 5 bases at J, leaving 4 bases unmatched. CDR3 DNA: TGTGCCAGCAGCTTAGAGGCGGGAGCCCACAATGAGCAGTTCTTC. Translation: CASSLEAGAHNEQFF.

The V call is TRBV28, the J call TRBJ2-3, with D possibly being TRBD2 (5 bases). CDR1 MDHEN and CDR2 SYDVKM come from the germline V gene. V was pared by 7 bases and J by 2 bases, with 10 bases between. CDR3 size: 13 residues. CDR3 amino acids: CASTAGATDTQYF. The CDR3 DNA reads as TGTGCCAGCACGGCGGGCGCCACAGATACGCAGTATTTT. The full variable domain, in which reference TRBV28 and TRBJ2-3 provide the parts outside the CDR3, is DVKVTQSSRYLVKRTGEKVFLECVQDMDHENMFWYRQDPGLGLRLIYFSYDVKMKEKGDIPEGYSVSREKKERFSLILESASTNQTSMYLCASTAGATDTQYFGPGTRLTVL.

This clone has just a few counts. The chain uses TRBV4-2 and TRBJ2-5; 8 nucleotides agree with TRBD2. The V gene end was trimmed by 0 bases and the J gene end by 5 bases; junction bases not matched to a gene: 8. CDR1 is LGHNA and CDR2 is YNFKEQ in the germline V gene. The length of the CDR3 is 16 residues. The CDR3 sequence: CASSQDGGGQFETQYF. The CDR3 DNA follows: TGTGCCAGCAGCCAAGACGGGGGGGGGCAGTTCGAGACCCAGTACTTC.

This clone was recorded once. As DNA, the CDR3 is TGTGCCAGAAGGGGGGGAGAGATGGGGAACACTGAAGCTTTCTTT. It is translated as CARRGGEMGNTEAFF. The chain recombines TRBV27 with TRBJ1-1, with a weak D call TRBD1 (6 bases). Looked up from germline, CDR1 is MNHEY and CDR2 is SMNVEV (reference sequence). This CDR3 spans 15 amino acids. V was pared by 9 bases and J by 1 base, with 18 bases between.

This clone was detected only a few times. This chain connects TRBV19 to TRBJ2-3; 8 bases line up with TRBD1. This CDR3 spans 16 amino acids. Germline CDR1 and CDR2: LNHDA and SQIVND (reference sequence). With V trimmed by 7 bases and J by 4 bases, 13 bases remained unmatched. The CDR3 protein is CASTGGRTGSADTQYF. CDR3 nucleotides: TGTGCCAGTACCGGAGGGAGGACAGGGTCTGCAGATACGCAGTATTTT.

The chain combines TRBV4-1 with TRBJ1-4; 9 nucleotides line up with TRBD1. The J segment lost 8 bases and the V segment lost 0 bases, leaving 4 bases of the junction unmatched. CDR1 MGHRA and CDR2 YSYEKL come from the germline V gene. The length of the CDR3 is 15 residues. The CDR3 sequence: CASSQEGQGSEKLFF. The CDR3 region has the DNA TGCGCCAGCAGCCAAGAGGGACAGGGAAGCGAAAAACTGTTTTTT.

This sequence joins TRBV11-3 and TRBJ2-7; the match to TRBD2 covers 8 bases. Trimming took 3 bases from V and 3 from J; bases not matched to a gene: 10. CDR3 length equals 16 residues. Germline loops: CDR1 SGHNT, CDR2 YENEEA. CDR3 amino acids: CASSFTFSGENYEQYF. CDR3 sequence (DNA): TGTGCCAGCAGCTTCACCTTTAGCGGGGAAAACTACGAGCAGTACTTC.

This clone was counted between two and nine times. V is TRBV28 and J is TRBJ1-2, with 7 positions matching TRBD1. Germline V gives CDR1 MDHEN, CDR2 SYDVKM. CDR3 length: 14 amino acids. J was trimmed by 3 bases and V by 3 bases; bases with no gene match: 4. The CDR3 sequence is CASSLATGDYGYTF. CDR3 nucleotide sequence: TGTGCCAGCAGTTTGGCTACAGGGGACTATGGCTACACCTTC.

CDR3 residues: CASSGTRTASGYTF. CDR3 bases: TGTGCCAGCAGCGGGACCAGGACAGCGAGTGGCTACACCTTC. The chain employs TRBV11-1 and TRBJ1-2; D may be TRBD1 (6 bases). Trimming stripped 5 bases from V and 7 bases from J, with 17 bases between. The germline V gene has CDR1 SGHAT and CDR2 FQDESV (reference sequence). The CDR3 is 14 amino acids. The whole variable domain, remainder taken from reference TRBV11-1 and TRBJ1-2, is EAEVAQSPRYKITEKSQAVAFWCDPISGHATLYWYRQILGQGPELLVQFQDESVVDDSQLPKDRFSAERLKGVDSTLKIQPAELGDSAMYLCASSGTRTASGYTFGSGTRLTVV.

This chain joins TRBV2 and TRBJ2-5; 11 bases match TRBD2. The CDR3 sequence is 15 residues long. Germline loops: CDR1 SNHLY, CDR2 FYNNEI. The J segment lost 1 base and the V segment lost 4 bases, leaving 2 bases of the junction unmatched. The CDR3 is CASSGLAGSQETQYF. The CDR3 nucleotides are TGTGCCAGCAGTGGACTAGCGGGATCCCAAGAGACCCAGTACTTC.